The TCR beta chain described here comes from a study of OX40 agonist ivuxolimab in advanced cancers. Whole-study results and caveats: Clonal expansion was seen in CD4+ and CD8+ blood T cells by week 6 at 0.1 to 3.0 mg/kg. More expanded clones were seen, on average, in CD8+ T cells than in CD4+.

CDR1 and CDR2 from the germline V gene are MNHEY and SVGAGI. V was trimmed by 2 bases and J by 6 bases, leaving 7 bases between them. This CDR3 is 12 amino acids long. Samples of blood were obtained at baseline, on cycle 4 day 1, and on cycle 7 day 1. Sequencing used immunoSEQ multiplex PCR; TCRdb keeps in-frame clones, though not all of them. Here the sample spans roughly 26,000 clones, 76% being singletons. Points on this clone: Its specificity is unknown.

The V call is TRBV6-5, the J call TRBJ1-1; maybe TRBD1 (5 bases). The receptor's source is an adult with an advanced solid tumor such as melanoma, head and neck, liver or kidney cancer. Sequenced material: CD4+ or CD8+ T cells sorted from blood, taken in a trial of the OX40 agonist ivuxolimab. The CDR3 DNA is TGTGCCAGCAGTTACAGGGGATCTGAAGCTTTCTTT. This encodes CASSYRGSEAFF.